Listed below are T cell receptor beta chains from one sample, sequenced in a study of blood T cell repertoires in COVID-19. Libraries were prepared by immunoSEQ multiplex PCR; TCRdb keeps only in-frame clonotypes and omits some of them. The table has 150,000 to 250,000 clones, roughly four fifths seen once. Material: PBMCs or T cells enriched from blood (not recorded which). Receptor source: a man aged 35 to 55 who had recovered from COVID-19. CDR3s include the opening cysteine and the closing phenylalanine or tryptophan. The D gene is left open where the match is weak. Clone size is shown for a subset of rows, as once, few, many or a class of expanded clone.

D gene,V gene,J gene,CDR3 length,clone size,CDR3 DNA,CDR3 protein
TRBD2,TRBV11-1,TRBJ2-5,14,NA,TGTGCCAGCAGCTTAGGGGGGGGTGAAGAGACCCAGTACTTC,CASSLGGGEETQYF
NA,TRBV4-2,TRBJ1-5,14,NA,TGTGCCAGCAGCCAAGATCAGGGGAATCAGCCCCAGCATTTT,CASSQDQGNQPQHF
NA,TRBV5-1,TRBJ1-5,15,NA,TGCGCCAGCAGCGCAACGACAGGTTCCAATCAGCCCCAGCATTTT,CASSATTGSNQPQHF
NA,TRBV18,TRBJ1-1,17,NA,TGTGCCAGCTCATCACCCGGGTTCGGAACAGGGATCACTGAAGCTTTCTTT,CASSSPGFGTGITEAFF
TRBD1,TRBV6-5,TRBJ1-6,14,NA,TGTGCCAGCAGCCGGGACAGGGTATATTCACCCCTCCACTTT,CASSRDRVYSPLHF
NA,TRBV28,TRBJ1-6,14,many,TGTGCCAGCAGTCCCGGGTCGCGAGGTTCACCCCTCCACTTT,CASSPGSRGSPLHF
NA,TRBV19,TRBJ1-5,17,NA,TGTGCCAGTAGCTCGACTTGGGGAGGGACGAGCAATCAGCCCCAGCATTTT,CASSSTWGGTSNQPQHF
NA,TRBV2,TRBJ1-1,15,NA,TGTGCCAGCAGGAACCCTCGACTCAGGAACACTGAAGCTTTCTTT,CASRNPRLRNTEAFF
NA,TRBV6-5,TRBJ1-1,15,NA,TGTGCCAGCAACCCCTTAGGGGGGGTGAACACTGAAGCTTTCTTT,CASNPLGGVNTEAFF
NA,TRBV18,TRBJ2-7,12,NA,TGTGCCAGCTCACCCTCTGGGCTCGAGCAGTACTTC,CASSPSGLEQYF
TRBD1,TRBV6-5,TRBJ2-7,14,NA,TGTGCCAGCAGAGGAGAGACAGGGGCCTACGAGCAGTACTTC,CASRGETGAYEQYF
NA,TRBV18,TRBJ1-2,12,NA,TGTGCCAGCTCAACGGCGGGGGAAGGCTACACCTTC,CASSTAGEGYTF
NA,TRBV3-1/TRBV3-2,TRBJ1-1,15,few,TGTGCCAGCAGCCAGGGAGGTGCTACGAACACTGAAGCTTTCTTT,CASSQGGATNTEAFF
NA,TRBV6-5,TRBJ1-1,15,NA,TGTGCCAGCAGTTACTCATCGCGGTTTTACACTGAAGCTTTCTTT,CASSYSSRFYTEAFF
NA,TRBV6-4,TRBJ2-5,15,NA,TGTGCCCGACCAAGGGGCGGGGAGAGACAAGAGACCCAGTACTTC,CARPRGGERQETQYF
NA,TRBV9,TRBJ1-2,14,NA,TGTGCCAGCAGCCGGGACAATTCTAACTATGGCTACACCTTC,CASSRDNSNYGYTF
TRBD2,TRBV10-3,TRBJ2-1,16,NA,TGTGCCATCAGTGAGTCTTGGGCGGGGGGATACAATGAGCAGTTCTTC,CAISESWAGGYNEQFF
TRBD2,TRBV4-2,TRBJ2-3,17,NA,TGTGCCAGCAGCCAAGATTTGACTAGCGCGGTGGCAGATACGCAGTATTTT,CASSQDLTSAVADTQYF
NA,TRBV3-1/TRBV3-2,TRBJ1-2,16,NA,TGTGCCAGCAGCCAAGGTCAGACAGTCTTAAACTATGGCTACACCTTC,CASSQGQTVLNYGYTF
NA,TRBV7-6,TRBJ1-2,20,NA,TGTGCCAGCAGCTTAGTTCTTCGATCCCCTACCCGACGGGGAATCTATGGCTACACCTTC,CASSLVLRSPTRRGIYGYTF
TRBD2,TRBV4-1,TRBJ2-3,16,NA,TGCGCCAGCAGCCAGAGACCGGCGGGAGACACAGATACGCAGTATTTT,CASSQRPAGDTDTQYF
TRBD2,TRBV30,TRBJ2-3,15,NA,TGTGCCTGGAGTGCGAGCGGGGGGTCCCCAGATACGCAGTATTTT,CAWSASGGSPDTQYF
TRBD1,TRBV4-1,TRBJ1-2,18,NA,TGCGCCAGCAGCCAGGGGTTCGGGACAGCCGGGTCAAACTATGGCTACACCTTC,CASSQGFGTAGSNYGYTF
NA,TRBV6-5,TRBJ1-1,14,NA,TGTGCCAGCATCGTACAGGCGGCGAACACTGAAGCTTTCTTT,CASIVQAANTEAFF
TRBD2,TRBV7-2,TRBJ2-1,13,once,TGTGCCACCCAGCGGGGCTCCTACAATGAGCAGTTCTTC,CATQRGSYNEQFF
NA,TRBV6-5,TRBJ2-4,15,NA,TGTGCCAGCAGTACCGGGACATCGGCCAAAAACATTCAGTACTTC,CASSTGTSAKNIQYF
TRBD1,TRBV5-4,TRBJ1-4,14,NA,TGTGCCAGCAGCTACGGACAGGGAGATGAAAAACTGTTTTTT,CASSYGQGDEKLFF
TRBD2,TRBV5-4,TRBJ2-3,20,NA,TGTGCCAGCAGCTCTGGACTAGCGGGGGGCGTACTTACCCTTACAGATACGCAGTATTTT,CASSSGLAGGVLTLTDTQYF
NA,TRBV6-2/TRBV6-3,TRBJ2-7,14,NA,TGTGCCAGCAGTACTGGGACACCTCACTACGAGCAGTACTTC,CASSTGTPHYEQYF
TRBD1,TRBV3-1/TRBV3-2,TRBJ2-7,14,NA,TGTGCCAGCAGCCTGGGACAGGGGGCCTACGAGCAGTACTTC,CASSLGQGAYEQYF
NA,TRBV4-3,TRBJ1-6,15,NA,TGCGCCAGCAGCCAAGGGAGGGTCATTAATTCACCCCTCCACTTT,CASSQGRVINSPLHF
TRBD1,TRBV2,TRBJ2-7,16,NA,TGTGCCAGCAGGGACCCCGGGACAGACAATCCATACGAGCAGTACTTC,CASRDPGTDNPYEQYF
TRBD1,TRBV28,TRBJ1-5,14,NA,TGTGCCGGCTCCGACAGGGTCGGAAGTCAGCCCCAGCATTTT,CAGSDRVGSQPQHF
NA,TRBV3-1/TRBV3-2,TRBJ2-5,14,NA,TGTGCCAGCAGCCAACCAGGTCAAAAAGAGACCCAGTACTTC,CASSQPGQKETQYF
TRBD2,TRBV2,TRBJ2-5,16,NA,TGTGCCAGCAGTGTACAGGGACTAGCGGGGAGCGAGACCCAGTACTTC,CASSVQGLAGSETQYF
NA,TRBV11-1,TRBJ1-1,14,once,TGTGCCAGCAGCTTAGACAGGCTGAACACTGAAGCTTTCTTT,CASSLDRLNTEAFF
TRBD1,TRBV5-1,TRBJ1-2,15,NA,TGCGCCAGCAGCTTGTCGGAGGACAGGGTGTATGGCTACACCTTC,CASSLSEDRVYGYTF
NA,TRBV3-1/TRBV3-2,TRBJ1-1,12,NA,TGTGCCAGCAGCCGCCGGGAGATGGAGGCTTTCTTT,CASSRREMEAFF
NA,TRBV4-2,TRBJ1-5,15,once,TGTGCCAGCGCCCCGCGGACAGAAAGAAATCAGCCCCAGCATTTT,CASAPRTERNQPQHF
NA,TRBV29-1,TRBJ1-1,14,many,TGCAGCGTTGAACCCCCTAGCAGGAACACTGAAGCTTTCTTT,CSVEPPSRNTEAFF